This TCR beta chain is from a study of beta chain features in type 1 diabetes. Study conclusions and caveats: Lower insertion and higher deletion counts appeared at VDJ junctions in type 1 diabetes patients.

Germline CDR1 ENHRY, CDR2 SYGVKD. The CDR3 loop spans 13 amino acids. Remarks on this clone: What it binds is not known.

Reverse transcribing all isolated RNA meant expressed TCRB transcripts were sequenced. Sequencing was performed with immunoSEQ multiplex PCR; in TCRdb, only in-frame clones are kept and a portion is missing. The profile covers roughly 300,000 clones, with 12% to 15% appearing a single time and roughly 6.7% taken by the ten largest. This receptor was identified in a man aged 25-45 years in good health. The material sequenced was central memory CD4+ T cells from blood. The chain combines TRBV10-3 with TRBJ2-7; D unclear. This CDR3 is CASSEASELEQYV. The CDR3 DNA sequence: TGTGCCAGCAGTGAAGCATCGGAACTCGAGCAGTACGTC.